These T cell receptor beta chains were read from a single sample in a study of blood T cell repertoires in COVID-19. Produced via immunoSEQ multiplex PCR; TCRdb's table is partial and in-frame only. In the table there are approximately 290,000 clones, around 89% of which are singletons. What was sequenced was peripheral blood. The receptors shown here come from a man aged 25-40 years with acute or convalescent COVID-19. Each CDR3 is given with its conserved first and last residue. The D gene is left open where the match is weak. Clone size is given for some rows only: seen once, a few or many times, or a class if the clone is expanded.

>.|TRBJ2-5|TRBV19|12|.
TGTGCCAGTAGTCGGGGGAGTGAGACCCAGTACTTC
CASSRGSETQYF
>.|TRBJ2-1|TRBV3-1/TRBV3-2|13|.
TGTGCCAGCAGCTTCCAGTGGGGCCCCGAGCAGTTCTTC
CASSFQWGPEQFF
>TRBD2|TRBJ2-3|TRBV5-6|13|.
TGTGCCAGCAGTAGCGGGAGTTCATATACGCAGTATTTT
CASSSGSSYTQYF
>.|TRBJ2-3|TRBV6-6|15|many
TGTGCCAGCAGTTACGGGGCCAGTATCACAGATACGCAGTATTTT
CASSYGASITDTQYF
>TRBD1|TRBJ1-4|TRBV5-5|16|.
TGTGCCAGCAGCTTGGGACACCAGGGGGCGAGTGAAAAACTGTTTTTT
CASSLGHQGASEKLFF
>.|TRBJ2-3|TRBV7-6|14|.
TGTGCCAGCAGCTTAGAGGGGGGGGCCGATACGCAGTATTTT
CASSLEGGADTQYF
>.|TRBJ1-5|TRBV19|12|.
TGTGCCAGTATAGGGGTCGGGCAGCCCCAGCATTTT
CASIGVGQPQHF
>TRBD1|TRBJ1-2|TRBV6-1|14|once
TGTGCCAGCAGTGAACAGGGGGTTAACTATGGCTACACCTTC
CASSEQGVNYGYTF
>.|TRBJ1-1|TRBV10-3|15|.
TGTGCCATCAGTGAGACAGGGATGGAGTACACTGAAGCTTTCTTT
CAISETGMEYTEAFF
>TRBD2|TRBJ2-7|TRBV9|14|.
TGTGCCAGCAGTTTAGCGGGAGGGCCTTTCGAGCAGTACTTC
CASSLAGGPFEQYF
>.|TRBJ1-5|TRBV4-1|16|.
TGCGCCAGCAGCCAAGGACCTGTCGGAGGCAATCAGCCCCAGCATTTT
CASSQGPVGGNQPQHF
>TRBD2|TRBJ2-3|TRBV25-1|15|.
TGTGCCAGCAGTGATCCACTAGCGGTTACGGACACGCAGTATTTT
CASSDPLAVTDTQYF
>TRBD2|TRBJ2-1|TRBV3-1/TRBV3-2|15|.
TGTGCCAGCAGACGAAGCGGGAGGCTGTACAATGAGCAGTTCTTC
CASRRSGRLYNEQFF
>.|TRBJ2-1|TRBV30|15|once
TGTGCCTGGAGTGTAGGAGCCCCCACTTACAATGAGCAGTTCTTC
CAWSVGAPTYNEQFF